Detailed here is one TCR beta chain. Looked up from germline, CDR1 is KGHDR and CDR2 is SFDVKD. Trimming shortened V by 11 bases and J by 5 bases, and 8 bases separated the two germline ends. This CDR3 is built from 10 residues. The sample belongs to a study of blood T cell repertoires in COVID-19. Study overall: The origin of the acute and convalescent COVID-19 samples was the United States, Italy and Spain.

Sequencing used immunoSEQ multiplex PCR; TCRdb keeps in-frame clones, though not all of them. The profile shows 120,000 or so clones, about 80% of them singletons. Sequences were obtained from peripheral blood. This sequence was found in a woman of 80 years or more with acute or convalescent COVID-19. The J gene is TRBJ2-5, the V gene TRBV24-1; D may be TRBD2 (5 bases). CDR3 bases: TGTGCCATCGGAGGCGAGACCCAGTACTTC. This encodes CAIGGETQYF.